This TCR beta chain was documented in a study of regulatory T cells in long-lasting Graves disease. Overall study findings and caveats: TRBV28 was favored in persistent disease, as were TRBJ1-2 and TRBJ2-5. For persistent Graves' patients, TCR diversity was lower than for newly diagnosed ones. Owing to a sample size that was small, accuracy may have been reduced.

The CDR3 is made up of 15 amino acids. V shed 2 bases and J shed 2 bases, with 10 bases lying between them. Germline V gene sequence: CDR1 MDHEN, CDR2 SYDVKM. Noted time point: persistent/refractory GD, antithyroid drugs over 5 years with positive TRAb. With RNA extracted from PBMCs as input, the TCR library was made. The peripheral blood volume drawn was 7.5 to 9.5 milliliters, and it was collected into EDTA tubes. This clonotype came up many times. What it binds is unknown. The TCR beta library used iRepertoire HTBI primers with Arm-PCR amplification of CDR3. MiXCR, run by TCRdb on the multiplex PCR reads, gives a single entry per CDR3 protein. The table has fewer than 450,000 distinct CDR3 sequences, around 20% seen once; the top ten hold more than 20%.

The sample consisted of peripheral blood mononuclear cells (PBMCs), taken when the disease was refractory, from a patient treated with antithyroid drugs. The TCR sequence derives from a female donor with Graves disease. The chain combines TRBV28 with TRBJ1-5; D gene uncertain. The CDR3 DNA reads as TGTGCCAGCAGTTTAGTTGGGAGGGGCAATCAGCCCCAGCATTTT. Its protein is CASSLVGRGNQPQHF. The variable domain in full, completed from reference TRBV28 and TRBJ1-5, reads DVKVTQSSRYLVKRTGEKVFLECVQDMDHENMFWYRQDPGLGLRLIYFSYDVKMKEKGDIPEGYSVSREKKERFSLILESASTNQTSMYLCASSLVGRGNQPQHFGDGTRLSIL.